What follows are 11 T cell receptor beta chains derived from one specimen sequenced in a study of cytomegalovirus exposure and HLA in healthy donors. Primers for the PCR totalled 60 Vbeta and 13 Jbeta. Clones were sequenced by immunoSEQ multiplex PCR, and TCRdb holds only the in-frame ones, with some missing. This sample has around 120,000 clones, with around 80% found just once. Sequenced material: PBMCs. Receptor source: a female donor in good health and CMV-seropositive.

V usage is TRBV14 and J usage is TRBJ2-7; maybe TRBD2 (6 bases). Between the trimmed V and J ends, which lost 4 bases and 7 bases, there was a span of 8 bases. CDR1 and CDR2 from the germline V gene are SGHDN and FVKESK. This CDR3 has 11 residues. This chain's CDR3 is CASSRSGEQYF. The DNA for the CDR3 is TGTGCCAGCAGCCGAAGCGGGGAGCAGTACTTC.

The CDR3 loop is CASSEWGQGGYGYTF. The CDR3 bases are TGTGCCAGCAGTGAATGGGGACAGGGGGGCTATGGCTACACCTTC. The J gene is TRBJ1-2, the V gene TRBV6-1, with 11 positions matching TRBD1. V lost 2 bases to trimming and J lost 4 bases; unmatched junction nucleotides: 3. The germline V gene encodes CDR1 MNHNS and CDR2 SASEGT. CDR3 length: 15 amino acids.

This chain connects TRBV5-1 to TRBJ1-5; TRBD1 aligns across 10 bases. V dropped 3 bases and J dropped 2; count of bases not matched to a gene: 2. The CDR3 totals 15 residues. Germline V gene sequence: CDR1 SGHRS, CDR2 YFSETQ. CDR3 bases: TGCGCCAGCAGCTGGACAGGGGGTGGCAATCAGCCCCAGCATTTT. Amino acids: CASSWTGGGNQPQHF. Drawing the rest from reference TRBV5-1 and TRBJ1-5, the complete variable domain is KAGVTQTPRYLIKTRGQQVTLSCSPISGHRSVSWYQQTPGQGLQFLFEYFSETQRNKGNFPGRFSGRQFSNSRSEMNVSTLELGDSALYLCASSWTGGGNQPQHFGDGTRLSIL.

The rearrangement joins TRBV30 to TRBJ1-1; no reliable D call. Trimming removed 0 bases at V and 3 bases at J, with 8 bases between. Germline CDR1 GTSNPN, CDR2 SVGIG (reference sequence). CDR3 length: 13 residues. CDR3: CAWSVTVHTEAFF. The CDR3 DNA reads as TGTGCCTGGAGTGTTACGGTACACACTGAAGCTTTCTTT.

The rearrangement joins TRBV7-3 to TRBJ2-1, with D maybe TRBD2 (6 bases). The CDR3 extends over 14 amino acids. Trimming cost V 11 bases and J 6 bases, with 20 bases left between them. Germline V gene sequence: CDR1 SGHTA, CDR2 FQGTGA. In DNA, the CDR3 is TGTGCCGGCGCGGGAAGGGTGACTCTCAATGAGCAGTTCTTC. Translating it yields CAGAGRVTLNEQFF.

The chain links TRBV5-1 to TRBJ1-4; 8 nucleotides match TRBD1. V lost 4 bases and J lost 3; bases outside the gene matches: 5. In germline, CDR1 is SGHRS, CDR2 YFSETQ. The CDR3 is 15 residues long. CDR3 loop: CASSISTGANEKLFF. The CDR3 DNA follows: TGCGCCAGCAGCATATCGACAGGGGCTAATGAAAAACTGTTTTTT. Using reference TRBV5-1 and TRBJ1-4 for the parts outside the CDR3, the full variable domain is KAGVTQTPRYLIKTRGQQVTLSCSPISGHRSVSWYQQTPGQGLQFLFEYFSETQRNKGNFPGRFSGRQFSNSRSEMNVSTLELGDSALYLCASSISTGANEKLFFGSGTQLSVL.

V usage is TRBV11-2 and J usage is TRBJ1-4; D remains unclear. CDR3 size: 17 residues. V dropped 1 base and J dropped 6 bases, with 18 bases sitting between them. Looked up from germline, CDR1 is SGHAT and CDR2 is FQNNGV. The CDR3 spells CASSLGVTPTADEKLFF. In DNA, the CDR3 is TGTGCCAGCAGCTTAGGTGTGACCCCCACAGCAGATGAAAAACTGTTTTTT.

The V and J genes are TRBV6-1 and TRBJ1-2; 9 bases map to TRBD1. V lost 4 bases, J lost 1 base, and 4 bases stayed unmatched. The CDR3 has 15 residues. Per the germline V gene, CDR1 is MNHNS and CDR2 is SASEGT. In DNA, the CDR3 is TGTGCCAGCAGTGGACAGGGGGGAAGTAACTATGGCTACACCTTC. Its translation is CASSGQGGSNYGYTF.

V gene TRBV19 combines with J gene TRBJ1-2, with 8 positions matching TRBD1. Trimming removed 7 bases from V and 5 bases from J; junction bases left unmatched: 9. CDR3 size: 14 residues. Per the germline V gene, CDR1 is LNHDA and CDR2 is SQIVND (reference sequence). The CDR3 DNA sequence: TGTGCCAGTACCCGGACAGGGCCCTTTTATGGCTACACCTTC. Its protein is CASTRTGPFYGYTF.

The chain employs TRBV4-2 and TRBJ1-6, with D perhaps TRBD1 (6 bases). This CDR3 contains 15 residues. Germline loops: CDR1 LGHNA, CDR2 YNFKEQ. V was shortened by 7 bases and J by 7 bases, with 17 bases between the two germline ends. CDR3 bases: TGTGCCAGCACCCTGACGGACAGATACAATTCACCCCTCCACTTT. Protein sequence: CASTLTDRYNSPLHF.

The chain recombines TRBV9 with TRBJ1-4; TRBD1 is a possible D gene (6 bases). The V end lost 4 bases, the J end lost 0 bases, and 10 bases lay between the germline ends. Germline V lookup: CDR1 SGDLS, CDR2 YYNGEE. This CDR3 contains 15 residues. The CDR3 protein is CASSNEGATNEKLFF. DNA of the CDR3: TGTGCCAGCAGCAATGAGGGGGCAACTAATGAAAAACTGTTTTTT. The entire variable domain, with the rest obtained from reference TRBV9 and TRBJ1-4, is as follows: DSGVTQTPKHLITATGQRVTLRCSPRSGDLSVYWYQQSLDQGLQFLIQYYNGEERAKGNILERFSAQQFPDLHSELNLSSLELGDSALYFCASSNEGATNEKLFFGSGTQLSVL.